This T cell receptor beta chain is from a study of cytomegalovirus exposure and HLA in healthy donors. The primer mix had 60 Vbeta and 13 Jbeta primers. Profiling relied on immunoSEQ multiplex PCR, and the TCRdb table lists in-frame clones only, not all of them. The table includes 200,000 to 250,000 clones, about 83% detected once. This CDR3 is built from 17 residues. Germline V CDR1 and CDR2: GTSNPN, SVGIG (reference sequence). V shed 1 base, J shed 6 bases, and the junction held 13 bases outside the gene matches. The chain links TRBV30 to TRBJ1-2; TRBD1 matches at 11 bases. The receptor comes from a human donor in good health. Sequenced: PBMCs. The DNA for the CDR3 is TGTGCCTGGAGTGCCCCTTTTTTGGACAGGGGGCGCGATGGCTACACCTTC. This translates into CAWSAPFLDRGRDGYTF.